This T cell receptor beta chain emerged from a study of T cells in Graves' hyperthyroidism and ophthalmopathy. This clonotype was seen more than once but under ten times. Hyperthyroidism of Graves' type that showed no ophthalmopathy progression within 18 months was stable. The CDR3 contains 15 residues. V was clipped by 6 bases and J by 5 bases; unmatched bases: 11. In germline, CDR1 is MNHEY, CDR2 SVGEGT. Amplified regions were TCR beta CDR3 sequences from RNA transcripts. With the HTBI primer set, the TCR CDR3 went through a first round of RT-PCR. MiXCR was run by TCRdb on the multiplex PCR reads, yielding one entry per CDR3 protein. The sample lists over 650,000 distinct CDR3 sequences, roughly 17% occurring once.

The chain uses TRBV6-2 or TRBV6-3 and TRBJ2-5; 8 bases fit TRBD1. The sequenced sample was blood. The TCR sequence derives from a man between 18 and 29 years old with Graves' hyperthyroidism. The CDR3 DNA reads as TGTGCCAGCAGCCCCAGGGGGCTCTCTCGGGAGACCCAGTACTTC. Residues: CASSPRGLSRETQYF.